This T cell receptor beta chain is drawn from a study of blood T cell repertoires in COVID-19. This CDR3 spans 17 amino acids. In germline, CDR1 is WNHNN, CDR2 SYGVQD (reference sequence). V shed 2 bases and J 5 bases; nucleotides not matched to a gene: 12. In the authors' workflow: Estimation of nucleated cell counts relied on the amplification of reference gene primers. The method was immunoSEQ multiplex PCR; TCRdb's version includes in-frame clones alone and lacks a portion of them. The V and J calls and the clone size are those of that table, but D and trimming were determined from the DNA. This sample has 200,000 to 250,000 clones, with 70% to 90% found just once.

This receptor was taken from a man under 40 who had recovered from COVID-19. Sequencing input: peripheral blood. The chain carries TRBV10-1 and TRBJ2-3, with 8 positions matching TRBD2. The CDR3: CASSEGSAGGRGDTQYF. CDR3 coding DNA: TGCGCCAGCAGTGAGGGGTCGGCGGGGGGAAGAGGAGATACGCAGTATTTT.